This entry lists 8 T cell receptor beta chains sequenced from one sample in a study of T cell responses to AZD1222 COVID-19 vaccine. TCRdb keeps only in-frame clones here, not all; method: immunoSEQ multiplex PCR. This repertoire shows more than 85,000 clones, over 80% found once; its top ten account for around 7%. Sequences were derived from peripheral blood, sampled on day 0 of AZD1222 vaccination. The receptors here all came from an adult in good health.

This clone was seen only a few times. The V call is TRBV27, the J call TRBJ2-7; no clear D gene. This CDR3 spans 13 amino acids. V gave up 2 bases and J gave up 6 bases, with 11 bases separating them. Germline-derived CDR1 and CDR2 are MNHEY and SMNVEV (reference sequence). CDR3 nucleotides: TGTGCCAGCAGTTTAACCCTAACGGGCGAGCAGTACTTC. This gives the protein CASSLTLTGEQYF.

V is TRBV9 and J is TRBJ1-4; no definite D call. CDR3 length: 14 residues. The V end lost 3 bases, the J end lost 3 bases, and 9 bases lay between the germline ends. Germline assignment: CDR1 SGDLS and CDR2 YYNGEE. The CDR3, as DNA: TGTGCCAGCAGCGCCACCCCTGCTAATGAAAAACTGTTTTTT. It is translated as CASSATPANEKLFF.

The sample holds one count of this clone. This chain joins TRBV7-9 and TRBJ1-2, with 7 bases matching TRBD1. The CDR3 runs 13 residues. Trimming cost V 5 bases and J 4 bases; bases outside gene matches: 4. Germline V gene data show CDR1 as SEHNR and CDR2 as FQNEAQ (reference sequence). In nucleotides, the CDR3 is TGTGCCAGCAGCAGGGACAGCTTCTATGGCTACACCTTC. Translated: CASSRDSFYGYTF.

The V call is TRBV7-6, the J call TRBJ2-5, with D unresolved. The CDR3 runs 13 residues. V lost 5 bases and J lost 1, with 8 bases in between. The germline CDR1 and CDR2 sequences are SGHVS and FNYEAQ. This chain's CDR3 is CASSPVLQETQYF. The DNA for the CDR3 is TGTGCCAGCAGCCCCGTCCTCCAAGAGACCCAGTACTTC.

The CDR3 here is CASSLGRGLRGTGELFF. As DNA, the CDR3 is TGTGCCAGCAGCTTAGGGCGGGGATTGCGGGGCACCGGGGAGCTGTTTTTT. This rearrangement joins TRBV11-3 to TRBJ2-2; D may be TRBD2 (6 bases). The CDR3 covers 17 residues. The germline CDR1 and CDR2 sequences are SGHNT and YENEEA. V lost 1 base and J 4 bases, leaving 16 bases between the germline ends. The full variable domain, rest sourced from reference TRBV11-3 and TRBJ2-2, is EAGVVQSPRYKIIEKKQPVAFWCNPISGHNTLYWYLQNLGQGPELLIRYENEEAVDDSQLPKDRFSAERLKGVDSTLKIQPAELGDSAVYLCASSLGRGLRGTGELFFGEGSRLTVL.

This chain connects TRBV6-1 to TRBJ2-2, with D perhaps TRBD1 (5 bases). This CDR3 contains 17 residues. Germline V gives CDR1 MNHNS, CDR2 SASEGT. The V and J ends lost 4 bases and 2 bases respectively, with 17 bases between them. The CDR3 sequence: CASSADPYRQNTGELFF. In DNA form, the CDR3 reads TGTGCCAGCAGTGCAGACCCTTACAGGCAAAACACCGGGGAGCTGTTTTTT.

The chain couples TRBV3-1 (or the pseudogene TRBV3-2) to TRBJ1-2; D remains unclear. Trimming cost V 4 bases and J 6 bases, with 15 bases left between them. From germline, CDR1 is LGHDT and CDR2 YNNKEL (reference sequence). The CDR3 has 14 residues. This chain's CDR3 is CASSPVRGVDGYTF. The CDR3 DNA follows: TGTGCCAGCAGCCCCGTTCGTGGTGTCGATGGCTACACCTTC.

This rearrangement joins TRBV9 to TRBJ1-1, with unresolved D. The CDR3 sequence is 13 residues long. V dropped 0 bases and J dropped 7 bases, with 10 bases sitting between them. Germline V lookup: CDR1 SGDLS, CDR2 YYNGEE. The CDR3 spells CASSVALVDEAFF. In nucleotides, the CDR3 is TGTGCCAGCAGCGTAGCTCTGGTGGATGAAGCTTTCTTT.